This TCR beta chain is drawn from a study of tumor-infiltrating lymphocytes in primary liver carcinoma. Looking at the study overall: The cohort consisted of patients whose primary liver carcinoma was surgically resected. Sequenced samples came back with roughly 3.5 to 8 million productive TCRbeta reads, and the counts looked alike across tissue types. Maximum tumor diameters ranged from about 4 to 11 cm, stage T1-T3 N0M0. Study findings and constraints: Among the pair types, tumor region pairs showed more overlap than tumor-adjacent and tumor-blood pairs.

A word on this clonotype: Its antigen remains unidentified. This clone may be a read error of a much larger clone one base away.

The investigators made TCR beta cDNA from approximately 0.5 ug total RNA, using a constant-region primer. The TCR beta library was amplified through three nested multiplex PCR rounds in a modified ARM-PCR procedure. One entry per CDR3 protein, called by TCRdb with MiXCR from the multiplex PCR reads. This sample yields 330,000 or so distinct CDR3 sequences, of which less than 75% are seen a single time; about 6.5% belongs to the top ten. Both blood RNA, taken from unsorted whole blood, and germline DNA were extracted. The source is a man aged 40-49 years with primary liver carcinoma and hepatitis B virus infection. Sequences were obtained from peripheral blood.

CDR3 DNA sequence: TGTGCCAGCAGCCCCAGACAGGGTAGGCAAGAGACCCGGTACTTC. Its translation is CASSPRQGRQETRYF. This chain connects TRBV4-2 to TRBJ2-5, with 7 positions matching TRBD1. Germline V CDR1 and CDR2: LGHNA, YNFKEQ. There are 15 residues in the CDR3.